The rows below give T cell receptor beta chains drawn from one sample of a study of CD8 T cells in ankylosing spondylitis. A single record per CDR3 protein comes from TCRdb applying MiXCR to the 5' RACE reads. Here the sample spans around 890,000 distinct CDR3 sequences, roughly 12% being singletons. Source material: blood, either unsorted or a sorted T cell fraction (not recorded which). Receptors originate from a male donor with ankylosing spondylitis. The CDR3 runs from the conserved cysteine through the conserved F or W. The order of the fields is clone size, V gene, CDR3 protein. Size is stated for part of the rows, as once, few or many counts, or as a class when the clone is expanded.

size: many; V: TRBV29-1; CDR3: CSVEPTSYNEQFF
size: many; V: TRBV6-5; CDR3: CASSQGSGTASYEQYF
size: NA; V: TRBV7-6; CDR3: CASSSRDGYTF
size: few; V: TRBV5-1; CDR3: CASSVAGGDTGELFF
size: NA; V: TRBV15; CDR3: CATSRRDSYEQYF
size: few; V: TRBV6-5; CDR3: CASSSRLAGAGANVLTF
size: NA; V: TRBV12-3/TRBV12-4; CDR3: CASTPDTGELFF
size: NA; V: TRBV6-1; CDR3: CASSEPGLTETEAFF
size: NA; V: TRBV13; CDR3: CASSASSGRYSEQFF
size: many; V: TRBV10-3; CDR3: CAISDTQAQAKNIQYF
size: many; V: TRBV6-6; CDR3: CASSTRGLTKNIQYF
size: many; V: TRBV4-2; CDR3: CASSQDLPNYGYTF
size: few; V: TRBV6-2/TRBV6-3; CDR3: CASRSGTSGAWETQYF
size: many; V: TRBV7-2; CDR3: CASSRTVLSTDTQYF
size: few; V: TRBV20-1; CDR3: CSARDVAGREQFF
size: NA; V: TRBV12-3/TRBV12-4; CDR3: CASTLAGGKDTQYF
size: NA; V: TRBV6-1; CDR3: CASIRPLMSSGANVLTF
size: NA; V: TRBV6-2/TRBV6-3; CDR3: CASRPDFIEKLFF
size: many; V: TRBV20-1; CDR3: CSARWRGYSNQPQHF
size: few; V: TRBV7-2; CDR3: CASSLIWTGPQETQYF
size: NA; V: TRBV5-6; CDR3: CASSLPTTQNEQFF
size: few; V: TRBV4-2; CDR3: CASSRAGLAGGYEQYF